Listed below are T cell receptor beta chains from one sample, sequenced in a study of blood T cell repertoires in COVID-19. The repertoire was sequenced with immunoSEQ multiplex PCR; TCRdb's copy has only in-frame clones and lacks some. This repertoire shows roughly 300,000 clones, over 75% found once; its top ten account for 7.2%. The sample was peripheral blood. These receptor sequences come from a human donor in a cohort sampled during active COVID-19. CDR3s include the opening cysteine and the closing phenylalanine or tryptophan.

len,j_gene,v_gene,CDR3aa
12,TRBJ1-2,TRBV10-2,CASTDGGGGYTF
13,TRBJ1-1,TRBV10-3,CAIRQGENTEAFF
13,TRBJ1-1,TRBV7-3,CASSFGSHTEAFF
12,TRBJ1-2,TRBV11-2,CASSLESDGYTF
14,TRBJ2-3,TRBV29-1,CSVRARGGTDTQYF
11,TRBJ1-1,TRBV2,CASSERGEAFF
15,TRBJ1-6,TRBV6-5,CASNPLTGKTSPLHF
16,TRBJ1-1,TRBV4-1,CASSQVLLSGNTEAFF
15,TRBJ2-3,TRBV4-2,CASRRQSSSTDTQYF
14,TRBJ2-7,TRBV19,CASKDVDRGHEQYF
13,TRBJ1-5,TRBV20-1,CSASGDTNQPQHF
13,TRBJ1-5,TRBV11-2,CASSTDRNQPQHF
15,TRBJ2-3,TRBV24-1,CATSDSGTGLDTQYF
17,TRBJ1-1,TRBV12-5,CASGLDYSGQGVTEAFF
15,TRBJ1-1,TRBV6-5,CASSYLTGGNTEAFF
13,TRBJ2-2,TRBV5-1,CASSSDLTGELFF
13,TRBJ1-3,TRBV30,CASTGEIGNTIYF
14,TRBJ1-1,TRBV18,CASSPPVPNTEAFF
17,TRBJ1-2,TRBV19,CASSVPGQGSQAHGYTF
14,TRBJ1-2,TRBV27,CASSFRGLNYGYTF
14,TRBJ1-2,TRBV6-1,CASSDTGQFYGYTF
13,TRBJ1-6,TRBV6-4,CASSVGRASPLHF
15,TRBJ2-3,TRBV6-5,CASSSTSGGTDTQYF
14,TRBJ2-3,TRBV3-1/TRBV3-2,CASSQVRFTDTQYF
13,TRBJ1-2,TRBV5-6,CASRSTLNYGYTF
13,TRBJ1-5,TRBV29-1,CSVSGGYYQPQHF
15,TRBJ2-1,TRBV6-4,CASSAGLAGDNEQFF
15,TRBJ1-6,TRBV5-1,CASSLGEGFGSPLHF
17,TRBJ1-1,TRBV5-1,CASSSDRANSLNTEAFF
18,TRBJ2-1,TRBV24-1,CATSDWPSTGLDKNEQFF
13,TRBJ2-1,TRBV5-5,CASSRSGDEEQFF
16,TRBJ2-1,TRBV4-1,CASSQTEASGYNEQFF
15,TRBJ2-6,TRBV6-5,CASNLKGAGANVLTF
16,TRBJ2-7,TRBV29-1,CSARLEGQASSYEQYF
15,TRBJ2-5,TRBV5-1,CATSPRTSTKETQYF
16,TRBJ2-2,TRBV4-1,CASSQPRQGRAGELFF
14,TRBJ1-2,TRBV19,CASSIDRSFGGYTF
16,TRBJ1-5,TRBV5-6,CASSPRAAGSNQPQHF
12,TRBJ2-7,TRBV20-1,CSAGGGVYEQYF
13,TRBJ1-2,TRBV30,CAWSPGTGAGYTF
15,TRBJ1-2,TRBV27,CASSLRDTLAGSYTF
12,TRBJ2-3,TRBV3-1/TRBV3-2,CASSQSRYTQYF
15,TRBJ1-1,TRBV5-6,CASSSGRGINTEAFF
11,TRBJ1-1,TRBV6-4,CASRRRAGAFF
16,TRBJ2-2,TRBV5-4,CASSQPGLSGAGELFF
12,TRBJ2-5,TRBV2,CAGGRTEETQYF
14,TRBJ2-3,TRBV7-3,CASSLSRGADTQYF